This T cell receptor beta chain comes out of a study of glioma-infiltrating T cells after dendritic cell vaccination. Across the study: Dendritic cells derived from monocytes and pulsed with autologous tumor lysate formed the vaccine.

TCRB CDR3 was amplified from 2 ug genomic DNA or less. Amplification used 60 V beta primers and 13 J beta primers. Data came from immunoSEQ multiplex PCR; TCRdb stores just in-frame clones and leaves some out. Among fewer than 75,000 clones listed, 81% were seen once. V lost 0 bases and J lost 0, with 9 bases in between. The CDR3 consists of 16 residues. Germline CDR1 reads LGHNA; CDR2 reads YNFKEQ. The TCR sequence derives from a human donor with glioblastoma. Source: blood, taken before dendritic cell vaccination. This chain links TRBV4-2 with TRBJ1-3; D not resolved. The CDR3: CASSQDYGGSGNTIYF. Written as DNA, the CDR3 is TGTGCCAGCAGCCAAGATTATGGAGGCTCTGGAAACACCATATATTTT.